The 26 T cell receptor beta chains given below trace back to one sample, sequenced in a study of blood T cell repertoires in COVID-19. The data were produced by immunoSEQ multiplex PCR, yet TCRdb's version contains in-frame clones alone and is incomplete. The sample consists of around 32,000 clones, about 90% of them appearing once. The sequenced sample was peripheral blood. Receptors were obtained from a man between 65 and 80 years old with active or convalescent COVID-19.

The rearrangement uses TRBV7-9 and TRBJ2-2, with 10 nucleotides matching TRBD1. V trimming: 5 bases; J trimming: 7 bases; junction bases outside the gene matches: 13. The CDR3 contains 17 residues. Germline V CDR1 and CDR2: SEHNR, FQNEAQ (reference sequence). CDR3 nucleotide sequence: TGTGCCAGCAGCACTTCCCCGGGACAGGGGAGAGGCGGGGAGCTGTTTTTT. Translated: CASSTSPGQGRGGELFF.

CDR3: CASSLGPDRGQYF. The DNA of the CDR3 is TGTGCCAGCAGCTTAGGGCCGGACCGGGGCCAGTACTTC. This chain links TRBV7-2 with TRBJ2-5, with D possibly matching TRBD2 (5 bases). Per the germline V gene, CDR1 is SGHTA and CDR2 is FQGNSA. CDR3 length: 13 residues. V was pared by 1 base and J by 10 bases, with 13 bases between.

CDR3 sequence (DNA): TGTGCCAGCAGCCCTCGGGACAGGGAGAGATATAGCAATCAGCCCCAGCATTTT. Translated, it gives CASSPRDRERYSNQPQHF. V usage is TRBV6-7 and J usage is TRBJ1-5; 9 bases are a match to TRBD1. TRBV6-7 is sorted into the ORF group, with uncertain function. J lost 0 bases, V lost 6 bases, and 12 bases had no gene match. This CDR3 has 18 residues.

The rearrangement uses TRBV2 and TRBJ1-3, with D maybe TRBD1 (5 bases). The CDR3 loop spans 15 amino acids. Trimming cost V 1 base and J 3 bases, with 10 bases left between them. CDR1 is SNHLY and CDR2 is FYNNEI in the germline V gene. Here the CDR3 reads CASSEGKGVGNTIYF. CDR3 sequence (DNA): TGTGCCAGCAGTGAAGGGAAAGGGGTTGGAAACACCATATATTTT.

V is TRBV18 and J is TRBJ2-3, with 8 bases lining up with TRBD2. Germline V CDR1 and CDR2: KGHSH, LQKENI. Trimming removed 4 bases from V and 2 bases from J; junction bases left unmatched: 2. This CDR3 region has 14 residues. CDR3 residues: CASSQTSATDTQYF. CDR3 DNA sequence: TGTGCCAGCTCACAGACTAGCGCCACAGATACGCAGTATTTT.

This chain connects TRBV6-1 to TRBJ1-5; 10 nucleotides align to TRBD1. From germline, CDR1 is MNHNS and CDR2 SASEGT. Trimming cost V 1 base and J 4 bases; bases outside gene matches: 1. The CDR3 loop spans 15 amino acids. CDR3 sequence (DNA): TGTGCCAGCAGTGAAGGACAGGGGGCGAATCAGCCCCAGCATTTT. Protein sequence: CASSEGQGANQPQHF.

The chain links TRBV7-6 to TRBJ2-3, with D tentatively TRBD1 (6 bases). This CDR3 has 16 residues. V lost 5 bases and J lost 4, with 19 bases in between. From germline, CDR1 is SGHVS and CDR2 FNYEAQ. The CDR3: CASSQGQWTVSDTQYF. DNA of the CDR3: TGTGCCAGCAGCCAAGGACAGTGGACGGTCTCAGATACGCAGTATTTT.

V gene TRBV19 combines with J gene TRBJ2-7, with 8 bases fitting TRBD2. Trimming at V came to 5 bases and at J to 2 bases, leaving 2 bases not matched to a gene. Germline V gene sequence: CDR1 LNHDA, CDR2 SQIVND (reference sequence). CDR3 size: 13 residues. The CDR3 DNA follows: TGTGCCAGTAGTGTCGGGAGGGCCTACGAGCAGTACTTC. Amino acids: CASSVGRAYEQYF.

This clone showed up just once. The V and J genes are TRBV16 and TRBJ1-2; D is unclear. The CDR3 is 15 residues long. Germline V gene data show CDR1 as KGHSY and CDR2 as FQNENV. The V end lost 0 bases, the J end lost 6 bases, and 14 bases lay between the germline ends. CDR3 loop: CASSQSSAVSNGYTF. The CDR3 nucleotides read TGTGCCAGCAGCCAATCATCCGCGGTTTCGAATGGCTACACCTTC. The full variable domain, completed using reference TRBV16 and TRBJ1-2, is GEEVAQTPKHLVRGEGQKAKLYCAPIKGHSYVFWYQQVLKNEFKFLISFQNENVFDETGMPKERFSAKCLPNSPCSLEIQATKLEDSAVYFCASSQSSAVSNGYTFGSGTRLTVV.

The chain couples TRBV18 to TRBJ2-3; 8 positions agree with TRBD2. The V and J ends lost 3 bases and 7 bases, in that order; junction bases with no gene match: 9. This CDR3 comprises 15 residues. Germline values: CDR1 KGHSH, CDR2 LQKENI. The CDR3 DNA follows: TGTGCCAGCTCACCCCTGGCGGGAGGTGAAAATACGCAGTATTTT. Its translation: CASSPLAGGENTQYF.

The chain has TRBV14 and TRBJ1-2, with D tentatively TRBD1 (5 bases). The germline V and J ends were trimmed by 11 bases and 4 bases, with 14 bases remaining between them. CDR3 size: 12 residues. Germline CDR1 and CDR2: SGHDN and FVKESK. The CDR3 DNA sequence: TGTGCCCAAAAGCCAACAGGCTATGGCTACACCTTC. It codes for CAQKPTGYGYTF. Looking up the rest from reference TRBV14 and TRBJ1-2 gives the full variable domain: EAGVTQFPSHSVIEKGQTVTLRCDPISGHDNLYWYRRVMGKEIKFLLHFVKESKQDESGMPNNRFLAERTGGTYSTLKVQPAELEDSGVYFCAQKPTGYGYTFGSGTRLTVV.

CDR3 in DNA: TGCAGCGTCCGAGGGGGTCTGGGCACAGATACGCAGTATTTT. It specifies CSVRGGLGTDTQYF. The chain links TRBV29-1 to TRBJ2-3; tentative D call: TRBD1 (6 bases). Germline-derived CDR1 and CDR2 are SQVTM and ANQGSEA. The germline V and J ends were trimmed by 6 bases and 1 base, with 14 bases remaining between them. The CDR3 is made up of 14 amino acids.

The chain uses TRBV18 and TRBJ1-3, with 9 bases aligning to TRBD1. J was trimmed by 2 bases and V by 5 bases; bases with no gene match: 1. The CDR3 consists of 14 residues. Germline values: CDR1 KGHSH, CDR2 LQKENI. CDR3 loop: CASSGTGTGNTIYF. CDR3 sequence (DNA): TGTGCCAGCTCAGGGACAGGGACTGGAAACACCATATATTTT.

The gene calls are TRBV5-1 and TRBJ1-3; 7 bases line up with TRBD1. Germline CDR1 SGHRS, CDR2 YFSETQ. V lost 4 bases to trimming and J lost 0 bases; unmatched junction nucleotides: 4. The CDR3 length is 15 residues. CDR3 coding DNA: TGCGCCAGCAGCAAGGGACAGCTCTCTGGAAACACCATATATTTT. The encoded protein is CASSKGQLSGNTIYF. Based on the CDR3 plus reference TRBV5-1 and TRBJ1-3, the full variable domain is KAGVTQTPRYLIKTRGQQVTLSCSPISGHRSVSWYQQTPGQGLQFLFEYFSETQRNKGNFPGRFSGRQFSNSRSEMNVSTLELGDSALYLCASSKGQLSGNTIYFGEGSWLTVV.

Only one count was recorded for this clone. This chain joins TRBV27 and TRBJ2-2; TRBD2 aligns across 10 bases. J lost 5 bases, V lost 5 bases, and 14 bases had no gene match. The CDR3 totals 18 residues. Germline assignment: CDR1 MNHEY and CDR2 SMNVEV (reference sequence). In nucleotides, the CDR3 is TGTGCCAGCAGTCATACCCGTCGTAGCGGGAGGTGGACCGGGGAGCTGTTTTTT. The encoded protein is CASSHTRRSGRWTGELFF.

The V call is TRBV7-3, the J call TRBJ1-1; perhaps TRBD1 as D (6 bases). CDR3 length: 15 residues. The germline V and J ends were trimmed by 6 bases and 5 bases, with 19 bases remaining between them. The germline gives CDR1 SGHTA, CDR2 FQGTGA. In DNA, the CDR3 is TGTGCCAGCAGTTCGGGAGGGGGAGTTTTAACTGAAGCTTTCTTT. Residues: CASSSGGGVLTEAFF.

This clone was picked up one time. J is TRBJ1-1 and V is TRBV27; TRBD1 is a possible D gene (5 bases). Germline-derived CDR1 and CDR2 are MNHEY and SMNVEV (reference sequence). The CDR3 is 13 residues long. The V end was cut by 6 bases, the J end by 4 bases, with 12 bases between. The CDR3 sequence: CASRGHPGTEAFF. CDR3 bases: TGTGCCAGCAGAGGACACCCCGGCACTGAAGCTTTCTTT.

This clone was picked up a small number of times. V usage is TRBV6-5 and J usage is TRBJ2-7; D possibly corresponds to TRBD1 (6 bases). From germline, CDR1 is MNHEY and CDR2 SVGAGI. The CDR3 is 15 residues long. V was cut by 0 bases and J by 6 bases, with 15 bases left in between. The CDR3 is CASSYSARGVGEQYF. The CDR3 DNA follows: TGTGCCAGCAGTTACTCCGCCAGGGGAGTTGGCGAGCAGTACTTC.

This sequence joins TRBV5-1 and TRBJ2-2; the D is unclear. Between the trimmed V and J ends, which lost 0 bases and 4 bases, there was a span of 10 bases. Germline-derived CDR1 and CDR2 are SGHRS and YFSETQ. The CDR3 totals 15 residues. CDR3: CASSLDITPTGELFF. The CDR3 coding sequence is TGCGCCAGCAGCTTGGATATTACTCCCACCGGGGAGCTGTTTTTT.

J is TRBJ1-5 and V is TRBV10-3; the D is unclear. Germline CDR1 and CDR2: ENHRY and SYGVKD. V was clipped by 10 bases and J by 3 bases, with 10 bases between them. The CDR3 has 12 amino acids. CDR3 nucleotide sequence: TGTGCCACCGGAGTGCCCAATCAGCCCCAGCATTTT. As protein: CATGVPNQPQHF.

This chain joins TRBV9 and TRBJ1-2; 8 bases are a match to TRBD1. The CDR3 spans 15 residues. Unmatched junction bases numbered 3, after V lost 0 bases and J lost 2 bases. CDR1 and CDR2 (germline): SGDLS, YYNGEE. The CDR3, as DNA: TGTGCCAGCAGCGTAGTAGCAGGGGGCAACTATGGCTACACCTTC. It encodes CASSVVAGGNYGYTF.

The chain carries TRBV7-8 and TRBJ1-4; 10 bases agree with TRBD1. The length of the CDR3 is 18 residues. Germline V gene sequence: CDR1 SGHVS, CDR2 FQNEAQ. Trimming removed 5 bases from V and 8 bases from J; junction bases left unmatched: 17. The CDR3 DNA is TGTGCCAGCAGCCCCTGGCGGGGGACAGGGGACGAAGGGGAAAAACTGTTTTTT. This sequence encodes CASSPWRGTGDEGEKLFF. The complete variable domain, with remaining parts taken from reference TRBV7-8 and TRBJ1-4, reads GAGVSQSPRYKVAKRGQDVALRCDPISGHVSLFWYQQALGQGPEFLTYFQNEAQLDKSGLPSDRFFAERPEGSVSTLKIQRTQQEDSAVYLCASSPWRGTGDEGEKLFFGSGTQLSVL.

The chain uses TRBV5-1 and TRBJ2-3; a possible D gene is TRBD2 (7 bases). V was clipped by 2 bases and J by 6 bases, with 19 bases between them. CDR3 length equals 16 residues. Germline V gene data show CDR1 as SGHRS and CDR2 as YFSETQ. The CDR3 DNA reads TGCGCCAGCAGCTTAAACGGGGGGCCAACAAGGGATACGCAGTATTTT. Its protein is CASSLNGGPTRDTQYF.

CDR3 DNA sequence: TGTGCCAGCAGTCCGGGGACATCGGGCAATGAGCAGTTCTTC. It is translated as CASSPGTSGNEQFF. The genes are TRBV6-6 and TRBJ2-1; possibly TRBD1 for D (6 bases). There are 14 residues in the CDR3. Trimming removed 5 bases at V and 6 bases at J, with 14 bases between. Germline values: CDR1 MNHNY, CDR2 SVGAGI (reference sequence).

The V gene is TRBV9, the J gene TRBJ1-6; the D is unclear. V shed 1 base and J shed 6 bases, with 11 bases lying between them. The germline V gene has CDR1 SGDLS and CDR2 YYNGEE. There are 15 residues in the CDR3. The CDR3 region is CASSVTPLPNSPLHF. The CDR3, as DNA: TGTGCCAGCAGCGTAACCCCACTACCTAATTCACCCCTCCACTTT.

The genes are TRBV6-4 and TRBJ1-2; 10 bases align to TRBD1. The trim removed 5 bases at V and 8 bases at J, leaving 5 bases unmatched. The CDR3 spans 13 residues. Looked up from germline, CDR1 is MRHNA and CDR2 is SNTAGT. The CDR3 protein is CASSPGTGEGYTF. The CDR3 DNA sequence: TGTGCCAGCAGTCCCGGGACAGGGGAAGGCTACACCTTC.